These 20 T cell receptor beta chains share one sample of origin, sequenced in a study of CD8 T cells in ankylosing spondylitis. TCRdb analysed the 5' RACE reads with MiXCR anew, one entry per CDR3 protein. The sample lists around 340,000 distinct CDR3 sequences, roughly 20% occurring once. Sequencing input: blood, either unsorted or a sorted T cell fraction (not recorded which). These TCRs come from a male donor with ankylosing spondylitis or in good health (not recorded which).

The V gene is TRBV7-8, the J gene TRBJ2-5, with D perhaps matching TRBD2 (6 bases). V was clipped by 3 bases and J by 3 bases, with 11 bases between them. The CDR3 runs to 14 residues. The V gene's germline CDR1 is SGHVS and CDR2 FQNEAQ. The CDR3 DNA reads as TGTGCCAGCAGCTTTCCGGGCGGGGAAGAGACCCAGTACTTC. Amino acid sequence: CASSFPGGEETQYF.

This clonotype has only a few counts. The chain recombines TRBV7-9 with TRBJ1-1; D perhaps matches TRBD1 (6 bases). V lost 6 bases to trimming and J lost 6 bases, with 14 bases between them. In germline, CDR1 is SEHNR, CDR2 FQNEAQ (reference sequence). This CDR3 has 13 amino acids. The CDR3 DNA follows: TGTGCCAGCAGAGGGTCAGGGGTCCCTGAAGCTTTCTTT. Amino acid sequence: CASRGSGVPEAFF.

The rearrangement uses TRBV3-1 and TRBJ2-6; 11 bases agree with TRBD1. The CDR3 has 17 residues. In germline, CDR1 is LGHDT, CDR2 YNNKEL (reference sequence). V was clipped by 4 bases and J by 0 bases; unmatched bases: 2. CDR3 coding DNA: TGTGCCAGCAGCCGGACAGGGGGCCACTCTGGGGCCAACGTCCTGACTTTC. It specifies CASSRTGGHSGANVLTF.

This clonotype was counted between two and nine times. The gene calls are TRBV4-1 and TRBJ2-3, with TRBD2 matching over 9 bases. V shed 1 base and J 5 bases; nucleotides not matched to a gene: 4. Germline values: CDR1 MGHRA, CDR2 YSYEKL. The CDR3 is 15 amino acids. CDR3 DNA: TGCGCCAGCAGCCAAGTAGCGGGGGCGGAAGATACGCAGTATTTT. Its protein product is CASSQVAGAEDTQYF.

This clonotype was seen only a few times. The chain is built from TRBV14 and TRBJ2-2, with D perhaps matching TRBD2 (6 bases). Germline-derived CDR1 and CDR2 are SGHDN and FVKESK. V was cut by 4 bases and J by 10 bases, with 16 bases left in between. CDR3 length equals 14 residues. The CDR3 region is CASSPGLASSELFF. The CDR3 DNA reads as TGTGCCAGCAGCCCCGGTCTAGCGAGTTCGGAGCTGTTTTTT.

The rearrangement links TRBV30 to TRBJ2-7; D is possibly TRBD2 (6 bases). There are 15 residues in the CDR3. Germline CDR1 GTSNPN, CDR2 SVGIG (reference sequence). Trimming took 4 bases from V and 3 from J, leaving 19 bases between them. The CDR3 protein is CAWKRAPTGYYEQYF. The CDR3 bases are TGTGCCTGGAAGCGGGCGCCCACCGGGTACTACGAGCAGTACTTC.

In its sample, this clonotype was seen a few times. The chain is built from TRBV29-1 and TRBJ2-7; 7 nucleotides agree with TRBD2. V lost 5 bases to trimming and J lost 6 bases; unmatched junction nucleotides: 13. The CDR3 covers 14 residues. The germline CDR1 and CDR2 sequences are SQVTM and ANQGSEA. CDR3 nucleotide sequence: TGCAGCGTTACAGGCACGGGAGGAGTGGTCGAGCAGTACTTC. Protein sequence: CSVTGTGGVVEQYF.

This clonotype was found a few times. V usage is TRBV3-1 and J usage is TRBJ2-1, with D uncertain. The V end was cut by 0 bases, the J end by 1 base, with 16 bases between. This CDR3 is built from 18 residues. The germline CDR1 and CDR2 sequences are LGHDT and YNNKEL (reference sequence). CDR3 nucleotide sequence: TGTGCCAGCAGCCAAGAACCAGCCATTCGGGCGTCCTACAATGAGCAGTTCTTC. Translating it yields CASSQEPAIRASYNEQFF.

CDR3 nucleotide sequence: TGTGCCAGCACCCTAGAGGTCACGGTATATACGCAGTATTTT. It yields the protein CASTLEVTVYTQYF. The chain couples TRBV7-9 to TRBJ2-3; D is unresolved. Germline CDR1 and CDR2: SEHNR and FQNEAQ (reference sequence). Trimming removed 7 bases from V and 7 bases from J, with 18 bases in between. CDR3 length equals 14 residues.

The chain uses TRBV21-1 and TRBJ2-7; the DNA was not used to check the table's D call, TRBD1. TRBV21-1 is labeled a pseudogene. This CDR3 comprises 15 residues. The CDR3 DNA is TGTGCCAGCAGCACGAACAGGGGTCATTCCTACGAGCAGTACTTC. It codes for CASSTNRGHSYEQYF.

This clonotype turned up a few times. V usage is TRBV7-8 and J usage is TRBJ2-3, with D possibly TRBD1 on 5 matching bases. The V end was cut by 2 bases, the J end by 1 base, with 19 bases between. Germline assignment: CDR1 SGHVS and CDR2 FQNEAQ. The CDR3 loop spans 18 amino acids. CDR3 sequence reads: CASSLMKGIIRGTDTQYF. In DNA form, the CDR3 reads TGTGCCAGCAGCTTAATGAAGGGGATTATACGAGGCACAGATACGCAGTATTTT.

CDR3 region: CSVGLGLVEQYF. The CDR3, as DNA: TGCAGCGTGGGACTAGGCCTGGTCGAGCAGTACTTC. The gene calls are TRBV29-1 and TRBJ2-7, with 8 positions matching TRBD2. This CDR3 has 12 amino acids. Germline values: CDR1 SQVTM, CDR2 ANQGSEA. The V and J ends lost 6 bases and 6 bases, in that order; junction bases with no gene match: 7.

This CDR3 reads CASSSWAGALTSTDTQYF. The CDR3 DNA is TGTGCCAGCAGTTCTTGGGCGGGGGCACTTACTAGCACAGATACGCAGTATTTT. This chain links TRBV28 with TRBJ2-3, with a weak D call TRBD2 (7 bases). The V end lost 4 bases, the J end lost 0 bases, and 20 bases lay between the germline ends. This CDR3 is 18 amino acids long. Germline V gene data show CDR1 as MDHEN and CDR2 as SYDVKM.

The chain has TRBV20-1 and TRBJ1-1, with TRBD1 matching over 9 bases. The length of the CDR3 is 14 residues. CDR1 DFQATT and CDR2 SNEGSKA come from the germline V gene (reference sequence). Trimming cost V 0 bases and J 5 bases; bases outside gene matches: 4. The CDR3 is CSARDGTGTTEAFF. Written as DNA, the CDR3 is TGCAGTGCTAGAGATGGGACAGGGACGACTGAAGCTTTCTTT.

The sample holds many counts of this clonotype. The V call is TRBV24-1, the J call TRBJ2-1; D may match TRBD1 or TRBD2 (5 bases each). CDR1 KGHDR and CDR2 SFDVKD come from the germline V gene. The length of the CDR3 is 15 residues. Trimming stripped 4 bases from V and 2 bases from J, with 11 bases between. CDR3 residues: CATSEAGSPYNEQFF. The CDR3 nucleotides read TGTGCCACCAGTGAGGCAGGGAGTCCCTACAATGAGCAGTTCTTC.

Many counts were recorded for this clonotype. This chain links TRBV12-3 or TRBV12-4 with TRBJ2-7; D is unresolved. V lost 3 bases and J lost 0, with 6 bases in between. The CDR3 consists of 13 residues. Here the CDR3 reads CASSFSDSYEQYF. The CDR3 DNA reads as TGTGCCAGCAGTTTTTCGGACTCCTACGAGCAGTACTTC.

V gene TRBV7-6 combines with J gene TRBJ2-7; D perhaps matches TRBD2 (7 bases). Between the trimmed V and J ends, which lost 5 bases and 0 bases, there was a span of 14 bases. The CDR3 runs to 15 residues. In germline, CDR1 is SGHVS, CDR2 FNYEAQ. The CDR3 DNA sequence: TGTGCCAGCAGCCCGGGGGGCAAGCCCTCCTACGAGCAGTACTTC. Translation: CASSPGGKPSYEQYF.

The chain couples TRBV11-2 to TRBJ1-5; no clear D gene. Trimming left V 3 bases short and J 0 bases short, with 6 bases between. Germline V gene sequence: CDR1 SGHAT, CDR2 FQNNGV. CDR3 length: 14 amino acids. DNA of the CDR3: TGTGCCAGCAGCTTGGAGAATAGCAATCAGCCCCAGCATTTT. Its protein is CASSLENSNQPQHF.

This clonotype occurred many times. The chain uses TRBV6-2 or TRBV6-3 and TRBJ2-5; 9 bases match TRBD2. In germline, CDR1 is MNHEY, CDR2 SVGEGT. This CDR3 spans 13 amino acids. Trimming removed 8 bases from V and 3 bases from J; junction bases left unmatched: 4. The CDR3 reads CASRGLAEETQYF. Here the CDR3 DNA reads TGTGCCAGCCGGGGACTAGCAGAAGAGACCCAGTACTTC.

V usage is TRBV28 and J usage is TRBJ2-3, with D maybe TRBD2 (6 bases). Trimming took 1 base from V and 5 from J, leaving 16 bases between them. Germline CDR1 and CDR2: MDHEN and SYDVKM. The CDR3 totals 16 residues. CDR3 bases: TGTGCCAGCAGTTTATTGCGGGGAATGGCGGGAGATACGCAGTATTTT. It yields the protein CASSLLRGMAGDTQYF.